Below, 28 T cell receptor beta chains from the same sample are listed, as sequenced in a study of cytomegalovirus exposure and HLA in healthy donors. Data came from immunoSEQ multiplex PCR; TCRdb stores just in-frame clones and leaves some out. The sample shows 50,000 to 65,000 clones, approximately 95% of them seen only once. Sequenced material: PBMCs. The origin of the receptors is a woman under 30 in good health and CMV-seropositive.

This chain connects TRBV11-3 to TRBJ1-1, with TRBD1 identical over 7 bases. V gave up 5 bases and J gave up 6 bases; unmatched junction bases: 6. Germline CDR1 reads SGHNT; CDR2 reads YENEEA. The CDR3 is 13 residues long. CDR3 nucleotide sequence: TGTGCCAGCAGCCTCCGACAGGGCTCTGAAGCTTTCTTT. As protein: CASSLRQGSEAFF.

The gene calls are TRBV6-5 and TRBJ2-7, with unresolved D. Trimming left V 4 bases short and J 4 bases short, with 5 bases between. The CDR3 runs 11 residues. Germline assignment: CDR1 MNHEY and CDR2 SVGAGI. The CDR3 loop is CASSSPYEQYF. DNA of the CDR3: TGTGCCAGCAGTTCCCCATACGAGCAGTACTTC.

This chain joins TRBV9 and TRBJ1-4; 7 bases are shared with TRBD1. The germline V gene has CDR1 SGDLS and CDR2 YYNGEE. Trimming cost V 2 bases and J 3 bases; bases outside gene matches: 1. This CDR3 has 14 residues. The CDR3 DNA reads TGTGCCAGCAGCGTCGGGACAGCTAATGAAAAACTGTTTTTT. Protein: CASSVGTANEKLFF.

The J gene is TRBJ2-1, the V gene TRBV6-5, with unresolved D. The CDR3 consists of 15 residues. Germline V gives CDR1 MNHEY, CDR2 SVGAGI. V lost 0 bases and J 0 bases, leaving 6 bases between the germline ends. Written as DNA, the CDR3 is TGTGCCAGCAGTTACTCGCACGGCTCCTACAATGAGCAGTTCTTC. As protein: CASSYSHGSYNEQFF.

The gene calls are TRBV6-5 and TRBJ1-6, with 9 bases matching TRBD1. CDR1 and CDR2 from the germline V gene are MNHEY and SVGAGI. The V and J ends lost 6 bases and 10 bases, in that order; junction bases with no gene match: 7. CDR3 length equals 14 residues. Here the CDR3 reads CASRRGQGESPLHF. In DNA form, the CDR3 reads TGTGCCAGCAGACGGGGACAGGGTGAATCACCCCTCCACTTT.

This clone was seen once. The rearrangement links TRBV27 to TRBJ2-3; weak D call: TRBD2 (6 bases). V was shortened by 2 bases and J by 2 bases, with 11 bases between the two germline ends. CDR1 is MNHEY and CDR2 is SMNVEV in the germline V gene (reference sequence). The CDR3 spans 15 residues. The CDR3 region is CASSLGGTYTDTQYF. The CDR3 nucleotides read TGTGCCAGCAGTTTAGGCGGGACCTACACAGATACGCAGTATTTT.

CDR3 DNA sequence: TGCGCCAGCAGCCAAGACCGGGACAGAATAGCCAAAAACATTCAGTACTTC. Its protein is CASSQDRDRIAKNIQYF. The rearrangement uses TRBV4-3 and TRBJ2-4; the match to TRBD1 covers 7 bases. The CDR3 consists of 17 residues. The trim removed 0 bases at V and 0 bases at J, leaving 5 bases unmatched. The germline gives CDR1 LGHNA, CDR2 YSLEER.

The chain carries TRBV7-6 and TRBJ2-1, with 10 bases identical to TRBD2. From germline, CDR1 is SGHVS and CDR2 FNYEAQ. The CDR3 is made up of 18 amino acids. V dropped 1 base and J dropped 4; count of bases not matched to a gene: 10. The CDR3 spells CASSLVAASGGEYNEQFF. CDR3 in DNA: TGTGCCAGCAGCTTAGTGGCGGCTAGCGGGGGAGAATACAATGAGCAGTTCTTC.

The rearrangement joins TRBV30 to TRBJ1-2; D possibly corresponds to TRBD1 (5 bases). The CDR3 runs 12 residues. From germline, CDR1 is GTSNPN and CDR2 SVGIG (reference sequence). Trimming stripped 2 bases from V and 5 bases from J, with 9 bases between. In DNA form, the CDR3 reads TGTGCCTGGAGTCTGGGGCCTTATGGCTACACCTTC. Amino acids: CAWSLGPYGYTF.

Details on this clone: Relative to the germline gene, one junction end is altered; a read error may explain this. V is TRBV10-3 and J is TRBJ1-4; maybe TRBD1 (5 bases). The CDR3 loop spans 16 amino acids. Per germline, CDR1 ENHRY and CDR2 SYGVKD. In nucleotides, the CDR3 is TGTGCCAGCAGTGCAGGGCGTTCAGCAACTAATGAAAAACTGTTTTTT. Translated: CASSAGRSATNEKLFF.

This clone came up once. The chain is built from TRBV6-1 and TRBJ2-7, with TRBD2 as a possible D gene (6 bases). V shed 9 bases and J shed 4 bases, with 16 bases lying between them. Germline CDR1 reads MNHNS; CDR2 reads SASEGT. This CDR3 region has 13 residues. The CDR3 nucleotides read TGTGCCAGTATAGGGAGGATTAGATACGAGCAGTACTTC. Its protein product is CASIGRIRYEQYF.

J is TRBJ2-1 and V is TRBV5-5; D ambiguous. The germline gives CDR1 SGHKS, CDR2 YYEKEE (reference sequence). V lost 0 bases to trimming and J lost 5 bases, with 6 bases between them. The CDR3 consists of 13 residues. The CDR3 loop reads CASSLDRNNEQFF. CDR3 in DNA: TGTGCCAGCAGCTTGGACAGAAACAATGAGCAGTTCTTC.

This sequence joins TRBV7-8 and TRBJ2-5; 12 nucleotides agree with TRBD2. The CDR3 has 19 residues. The ends lost 5 bases at V and 4 bases at J; junction bases unmatched: 17. CDR1 and CDR2 (germline): SGHVS, FQNEAQ. CDR3 amino acids: CASSPRGLRLAGAGETQYF. The CDR3 region has the DNA TGTGCCAGCAGCCCTCGTGGACTCCGACTAGCGGGGGCCGGAGAGACCCAGTACTTC.

The rearrangement uses TRBV19 and TRBJ1-2, with a weak D call TRBD1 (6 bases). The CDR3 contains 14 residues. Between the trimmed V and J ends, which lost 3 bases and 4 bases, there was a span of 12 bases. Looked up from germline, CDR1 is LNHDA and CDR2 is SQIVND (reference sequence). The CDR3 loop is CASSIQGPPYGYTF. In DNA form, the CDR3 reads TGTGCCAGTAGTATCCAGGGGCCTCCCTATGGCTACACCTTC.

The chain has TRBV11-2 and TRBJ1-4, with a weak D call TRBD1 (5 bases). CDR1 is SGHAT and CDR2 is FQNNGV in the germline V gene. This CDR3 region has 16 residues. V lost 4 bases to trimming and J lost 0 bases, with 12 bases between them. The CDR3 coding sequence is TGTGCCAGCAGCTCGGGGACGGGAGCAACTAATGAAAAACTGTTTTTT. Encoded protein: CASSSGTGATNEKLFF. Full variable domain (missing parts from reference TRBV11-2 and TRBJ1-4): EAGVAQSPRYKIIEKRQSVAFWCNPISGHATLYWYQQILGQGPKLLIQFQNNGVVDDSQLPKDRFSAERLKGVDSTLKIQPAKLEDSAVYLCASSSGTGATNEKLFFGSGTQLSVL.

The chain joins TRBV28 to TRBJ2-1, with a weak D call TRBD2 (7 bases). Germline V CDR1 and CDR2: MDHEN, SYDVKM. CDR3 length: 14 residues. Between the trimmed V and J ends, which lost 8 bases and 4 bases, there was a span of 15 bases. The CDR3 sequence: CASGGGAGYNEQFF. CDR3 coding DNA: TGTGCCAGCGGAGGGGGGGCCGGATACAATGAGCAGTTCTTC.

This clone was seen once. The chain links TRBV6-5 to TRBJ2-3; D perhaps matches TRBD2 (5 bases). The CDR3 has 14 residues. Germline V gives CDR1 MNHEY, CDR2 SVGAGI. The V end was cut by 5 bases, the J end by 1 base, with 10 bases between. The CDR3 here is CASSKAGGTDTQYF. As DNA, the CDR3 is TGTGCCAGCAGTAAGGCCGGGGGCACAGATACGCAGTATTTT.

The rearrangement links TRBV27 to TRBJ1-4; D unresolved. The V gene's germline CDR1 is MNHEY and CDR2 SMNVEV (reference sequence). V was clipped by 5 bases and J by 0 bases, with 13 bases between them. The CDR3 is 16 amino acids. The CDR3 coding sequence is TGTGCCAGCAGTCCAAGGCCGGGTCCAACTAATGAAAAACTGTTTTTT. This gives the protein CASSPRPGPTNEKLFF.

The chain has TRBV5-6 and TRBJ2-7; tentatively, D is TRBD2 (5 bases). Trimming cost V 1 base and J 7 bases, with 6 bases left between them. The CDR3 extends over 11 amino acids. Germline CDR1 and CDR2: SGHDT and YYEEEE. Written as DNA, the CDR3 is TGTGCCAGCAGCTTGAGGGAGGAGCAGTACTTC. Residues: CASSLREEQYF.

The chain joins TRBV30 to TRBJ1-1; D not resolved. The germline V gene has CDR1 GTSNPN and CDR2 SVGIG (reference sequence). Trimming stripped 5 bases from V and 1 base from J, with 11 bases between. The CDR3 extends over 13 amino acids. The DNA for the CDR3 is TGTGCCTGGCAACAACCGGGGAACACTGAAGCTTTCTTT. Amino acid sequence: CAWQQPGNTEAFF.

This clone was seen only once. V and J are TRBV28 and TRBJ1-4; 7 bases are shared with TRBD1. J was trimmed by 8 bases and V by 6 bases; bases with no gene match: 3. The germline CDR1 and CDR2 sequences are MDHEN and SYDVKM. CDR3 length: 12 residues. The CDR3 DNA reads TGTGCCAGCAGCCCCAGGGGGGAAAAACTGTTTTTT. As protein: CASSPRGEKLFF.

The genes are TRBV18 and TRBJ1-2; no firm D call. Germline V gives CDR1 KGHSH, CDR2 LQKENI. V was trimmed by 5 bases and J by 5 bases, leaving 9 bases between them. This CDR3 contains 12 residues. The CDR3: CASSATSYGYTF. In nucleotides, the CDR3 is TGTGCCAGCTCAGCTACTAGTTATGGCTACACCTTC.

The chain is built from TRBV12-1 and TRBJ2-7; the table's D call TRBD1 went unverified against the DNA. TRBV12-1 is termed a pseudogene. The CDR3 consists of 14 residues. The CDR3 is CASSSSRGPYEQYF. CDR3 DNA: TGTGCCAGCAGCTCCAGTAGGGGTCCCTACGAGCAGTACTTC.

The V gene is TRBV7-2, the J gene TRBJ2-1; a weak D match, TRBD1 (5 bases). CDR1 and CDR2 from the germline V gene are SGHTA and FQGNSA. The V end lost 2 bases, the J end lost 6 bases, and 11 bases lay between the germline ends. The CDR3 loop spans 14 amino acids. CDR3 sequence: CASSLFDRGNEQFF. The CDR3 DNA follows: TGTGCCAGCAGCTTATTCGATAGGGGCAATGAGCAGTTCTTC.

The V and J genes are TRBV2 and TRBJ2-5; tentatively, D is TRBD2 (6 bases). Germline assignment: CDR1 SNHLY and CDR2 FYNNEI. V lost 7 bases to trimming and J lost 3 bases, with 18 bases between them. The CDR3 covers 15 residues. The CDR3 DNA reads TGTGCCAGCAAAAGCCCGGGGGAGCCCAAAGAGACCCAGTACTTC. Translated, it gives CASKSPGEPKETQYF. Looking up the rest from reference TRBV2 and TRBJ2-5 gives the full variable domain: EPEVTQTPSHQVTQMGQEVILRCVPISNHLYFYWYRQILGQKVEFLVSFYNNEISEKSEIFDDQFSVERPDGSNFTLKIRSTKLEDSAMYFCASKSPGEPKETQYFGPGTRLLVL.

The chain employs TRBV11-3 and TRBJ1-1, with TRBD1 as a possible D gene (5 bases). V dropped 5 bases and J dropped 6 bases, with 10 bases sitting between them. Germline V gives CDR1 SGHNT, CDR2 YENEEA. This CDR3 is built from 12 residues. The DNA of the CDR3 is TGTGCCAGCAGCGAGCGGGGGGCTGAAGCTTTCTTT. This codes for CASSERGAEAFF.

This chain uses TRBV7-2 with TRBJ2-3; D possibly corresponds to TRBD2 (6 bases). The V and J ends lost 8 bases and 2 bases respectively, with 17 bases between them. The CDR3 extends over 15 amino acids. In germline, CDR1 is SGHTA, CDR2 FQGNSA. DNA of the CDR3: TGTGCCAGCGGAGCGGAACTAGCTGTCACAGATACGCAGTATTTT. Protein: CASGAELAVTDTQYF.

This sequence joins TRBV4-3 and TRBJ2-2; 12 bases line up with TRBD2. Germline assignment: CDR1 LGHNA and CDR2 YSLEER. The CDR3 extends over 17 amino acids. After removal of 3 bases from V and 7 bases from J, the junction contained 9 bases not matched to a gene. The chain's CDR3 is CASSHRLAGDTIGELFF. The CDR3, as DNA: TGCGCCAGCAGCCATCGACTAGCGGGGGACACAATCGGGGAGCTGTTTTTT.